The 27 T cell receptor beta chains reported below all come from one sample, sequenced in a study of shared T cell receptors in the human thymus. The table came from immunoSEQ multiplex PCR; TCRdb's copy has only in-frame clones and leaves some out. Counted here are some 700,000 clones, 70% to 90% occurring once; the ten biggest clones make up 0.0095% to 0.011%. This same sample was also taken into another study, of human thymus T cells.

Sequencing was performed on thymocytes. The receptors come from a girl under three years old with a congenital heart defect.

This sequence joins TRBV5-1 and TRBJ2-1; the D is unclear. The CDR3 totals 15 residues. The V gene's germline CDR1 is SGHRS and CDR2 YFSETQ. V was cut by 4 bases and J by 2 bases, with 13 bases left in between. The CDR3: CASSQTRHPYNEQFF. The CDR3 nucleotides read TGCGCCAGCAGCCAAACCCGACACCCCTACAATGAGCAGTTCTTC.

The gene calls are TRBV15 and TRBJ2-7; TRBD2 is a possible D gene (6 bases). The germline V gene has CDR1 LNHNV and CDR2 YYDKDF (reference sequence). The CDR3 totals 16 residues. V gave up 5 bases and J gave up 5 bases, with 22 bases separating them. Here the CDR3 DNA reads TGTGCCACCAGCGAAGATGGGGGTAGTCGGGGGAACGAGCAGTACTTC. Amino acids: CATSEDGGSRGNEQYF.

This clone was detected only once. This chain joins TRBV5-1 and TRBJ2-1; tentative D call: TRBD2 (5 bases). The CDR3 runs 17 residues. Trimming left V 2 bases short and J 0 bases short, with 15 bases between. In germline, CDR1 is SGHRS, CDR2 YFSETQ. The CDR3 is CASSFRCGPSSYNEQFF. In DNA form, the CDR3 reads TGCGCCAGCAGCTTCCGATGCGGGCCCTCCTCCTACAATGAGCAGTTCTTC.

This clone was seen once. Other nucleotide sequences from this sample produce the same CDR3. The chain combines TRBV6-1 with TRBJ1-2, with 7 positions matching TRBD1. The CDR3 spans 12 residues. With 6 bases clipped from V and 5 bases from J, the junction kept 3 bases outside the gene matches. Germline values: CDR1 MNHNS, CDR2 SASEGT. CDR3 protein: CASRGQPYGYTF. CDR3 nucleotide sequence: TGTGCCAGCAGGGGACAGCCTTATGGCTACACCTTC.

The rearrangement links TRBV6-5 to TRBJ1-1; D remains ambiguous. V shed 8 bases and J shed 0 bases, with 10 bases lying between them. The CDR3 loop spans 13 amino acids. Germline CDR1 is MNHEY and CDR2 is SVGAGI. CDR3 coding DNA: TGTGCCAGCTCGGGAGTCCTGAACACTGAAGCTTTCTTT. Translation: CASSGVLNTEAFF.

The rearrangement links TRBV4-1 to TRBJ1-5; the D is unclear. In germline, CDR1 is MGHRA, CDR2 YSYEKL. This CDR3 region has 16 residues. V was shortened by 4 bases and J by 0 bases, with 13 bases between the two germline ends. The CDR3 loop is CASSRARGNSNQPQHF. CDR3 DNA: TGCGCCAGCAGCCGAGCGCGCGGGAATAGCAATCAGCCCCAGCATTTT.

V gene TRBV5-6 combines with J gene TRBJ2-7, with 9 bases aligning to TRBD1. There are 18 residues in the CDR3. The J segment lost 5 bases and the V segment lost 4 bases, leaving 19 bases of the junction unmatched. Per germline, CDR1 SGHDT and CDR2 YYEEEE. CDR3 sequence: CASSLRFLGTGFVHEQYF. In DNA form, the CDR3 reads TGTGCCAGCAGCCTCCGATTTTTAGGGACAGGGTTTGTCCACGAGCAGTACTTC.

This chain links TRBV18 with TRBJ1-2, with 9 bases aligning to TRBD1. V was clipped by 6 bases and J by 10 bases; unmatched bases: 9. Germline loops: CDR1 KGHSH, CDR2 LQKENI. The CDR3 length is 13 residues. CDR3 nucleotides: TGTGCCAGCTCCATTAGGACAGGGGATCCCTACACCTTC. This gives the protein CASSIRTGDPYTF.

V usage is TRBV2 and J usage is TRBJ1-1; TRBD1 might be the D (5 bases). Looked up from germline, CDR1 is SNHLY and CDR2 is FYNNEI. V shed 7 bases and J shed 13 bases, with 28 bases lying between them. This CDR3 spans 15 amino acids. For the CDR3, the DNA is TGTGCCAGCACGCCCTTCGAGACAGCGCCCATTAGGATTTTCTTT. It translates to CASTPFETAPIRIFF.

The chain has TRBV5-5 and TRBJ1-1; D not certain. The CDR3 consists of 13 residues. Trimming took 0 bases from V and 1 from J, leaving 4 bases between them. Germline-derived CDR1 and CDR2 are SGHKS and YYEKEE (reference sequence). CDR3 protein: CASSLGGNTEAFF. CDR3 DNA sequence: TGTGCCAGCAGCTTGGGAGGGAACACTGAAGCTTTCTTT.

The rearrangement links TRBV18 to TRBJ1-5; 9 nucleotides agree with TRBD1. Germline-derived CDR1 and CDR2 are KGHSH and LQKENI. This CDR3 region has 20 residues. The trim removed 3 bases at V and 0 bases at J, leaving 15 bases unmatched. DNA for the CDR3: TGTGCCAGCTCACCGGGTTACCGGGACAGGGATGAGTTTAGCAATCAGCCCCAGCATTTT. Its protein is CASSPGYRDRDEFSNQPQHF.

The J gene is TRBJ1-2, the V gene TRBV6-1; the match to TRBD1 covers 7 bases. From germline, CDR1 is MNHNS and CDR2 SASEGT. The CDR3 runs 17 residues. The J segment lost 4 bases and the V segment lost 3 bases, leaving 14 bases of the junction unmatched. The CDR3 nucleotides read TGTGCCAGCAGTGAGCTGTCCGGACAGGTAGTTTTCTATGGCTACACCTTC. Its translation is CASSELSGQVVFYGYTF.

V usage is TRBV6-1 and J usage is TRBJ1-1; D not certain. CDR3 length: 14 residues. Germline CDR1 and CDR2: MNHNS and SASEGT. Trimming shortened V by 3 bases and J by 4 bases, and 12 bases separated the two germline ends. The CDR3: CASSDINRSTEAFF. The CDR3 coding sequence is TGTGCCAGCAGTGACATCAACCGGAGCACTGAAGCTTTCTTT.

V and J are TRBV27 and TRBJ2-1, with D maybe TRBD1 (5 bases). Germline CDR1 reads MNHEY; CDR2 reads SMNVEV (reference sequence). V dropped 2 bases and J dropped 2 bases, with 16 bases sitting between them. The CDR3 is 17 amino acids. This CDR3 reads CASSLLRGAGPYNEQFF. For the CDR3, the DNA is TGTGCCAGCAGTTTACTACGTGGGGCAGGGCCCTACAATGAGCAGTTCTTC.

J is TRBJ2-7 and V is TRBV4-2, with 8 bases lining up with TRBD1. Germline CDR1 is LGHNA and CDR2 is YNFKEQ. CDR3 length: 13 amino acids. The trim removed 3 bases at V and 6 bases at J, leaving 4 bases unmatched. The CDR3 protein is CASSHPTGAEQYF. CDR3 in DNA: TGTGCCAGCAGCCATCCGACAGGGGCCGAGCAGTACTTC.

The CDR3 DNA sequence: TGTGCCAGCAGCTTAGTATGGGGTTCGGGGGAGACCCAGTACTTC. It specifies CASSLVWGSGETQYF. J is TRBJ2-5 and V is TRBV7-2, with D perhaps TRBD2 (5 bases). This CDR3 comprises 15 residues. CDR1 is SGHTA, CDR2 FQGNSA, per germline. Trimming removed 1 base from V and 5 bases from J, with 14 bases in between.

A single count supports this clone. J is TRBJ1-1 and V is TRBV14, with TRBD1 as a possible D gene (6 bases). This CDR3 has 17 residues. The V gene lost 0 bases and the J gene lost 4 bases, with 18 bases spanning the gap. CDR1 SGHDN and CDR2 FVKESK come from the germline V gene. The CDR3 protein is CASSQDLPGGHLTEAFF. DNA of the CDR3: TGTGCCAGCAGCCAAGATCTTCCGGGGGGACACCTCACTGAAGCTTTCTTT.

This clone was detected only once. V usage is TRBV5-6 and J usage is TRBJ2-7; the D is unclear. This CDR3 contains 11 residues. Trimming removed 3 bases from V and 3 bases from J, with 4 bases in between. CDR1 is SGHDT and CDR2 is YYEEEE in the germline V gene. The CDR3: CASSSHYEQYF. CDR3 sequence (DNA): TGTGCCAGCAGCTCCCACTACGAGCAGTACTTC.

The chain combines TRBV14 with TRBJ2-3; 8 bases map to TRBD2. The CDR3 runs 15 residues. Trimming removed 3 bases from V and 4 bases from J; junction bases left unmatched: 6. Germline V gene lookup returns CDR1 SGHDN and CDR2 FVKESK. CDR3 in amino acids: CASSQDRGGADTQYF. As DNA, the CDR3 is TGTGCCAGCAGCCAGGATCGGGGGGGCGCAGATACGCAGTATTTT.

This chain links TRBV7-3 with TRBJ2-2; 9 bases are a match to TRBD2. Germline CDR1 reads SGHTA; CDR2 reads FQGTGA. The CDR3 is made up of 22 amino acids. V gave up 5 bases and J gave up 7 bases; unmatched junction bases: 29. The CDR3 protein is CASSRLGAGVEWAGGQNGELFF. The CDR3 DNA sequence: TGTGCCAGCAGCCGCCTAGGGGCGGGAGTTGAATGGGCGGGGGGGCAGAACGGGGAGCTGTTTTTT.

This clone was detected once. The rearrangement links TRBV6-6 to TRBJ1-4, with unresolved D. Germline values: CDR1 MNHNY, CDR2 SVGAGI (reference sequence). The length of the CDR3 is 16 residues. Trimming left V 6 bases short and J 0 bases short, with 14 bases between. Written as DNA, the CDR3 is TGTGCCAGCAGAATGCATCCAGTCCCAACTAATGAAAAACTGTTTTTT. Its translation: CASRMHPVPTNEKLFF.

The chain employs TRBV9 and TRBJ2-7, with TRBD1 matching 8 bases. After removal of 3 bases from V and 3 bases from J, the junction contained 5 bases not matched to a gene. Germline CDR1 and CDR2: SGDLS and YYNGEE. There are 14 residues in the CDR3. CDR3 nucleotides: TGTGCCAGCAGCGAGGACAGGGATGACTACGAGCAGTACTTC. It yields the protein CASSEDRDDYEQYF.

This chain links TRBV10-3 with TRBJ1-1; 10 nucleotides agree with TRBD1. Germline V gene data show CDR1 as ENHRY and CDR2 as SYGVKD. The CDR3 consists of 20 residues. With 0 bases clipped from V and 0 bases from J, the junction kept 13 bases outside the gene matches. DNA of the CDR3: TGTGCCATCAGTGAGTCGATGGGGGACAGGGGCGGTGGAATGAACACTGAAGCTTTCTTT. It yields the protein CAISESMGDRGGGMNTEAFF.

This clone has just one count. Here the CDR3 reads CAISGLRGYTEAFF. The CDR3 DNA reads as TGTGCCATCAGTGGCCTCAGGGGATACACTGAAGCTTTCTTT. The chain recombines TRBV10-3 with TRBJ1-1; possible D gene TRBD1, 6 bases. Germline loops: CDR1 ENHRY, CDR2 SYGVKD. The CDR3 has 14 residues. Trimming left V 4 bases short and J 3 bases short, with 12 bases between.

The chain carries TRBV4-1 and TRBJ2-3, with 7 bases that match TRBD2. CDR3 length equals 13 residues. Germline CDR1 MGHRA, CDR2 YSYEKL. J gave up 6 bases and V 6 bases, and 6 bases lay outside the gene matches. The CDR3 region is CASRHHGGDTQYF. The CDR3 coding sequence is TGCGCCAGCAGGCACCACGGGGGGGATACGCAGTATTTT.

The chain uses TRBV28 and TRBJ1-5; 8 positions match TRBD1. J was trimmed by 5 bases and V by 2 bases; bases with no gene match: 17. This CDR3 is 19 amino acids long. CDR1 is MDHEN, CDR2 SYDVKM, per germline. The CDR3 region is CASSLTPEEGTGRDQPQHF. In DNA form, the CDR3 reads TGTGCCAGCAGTTTAACCCCCGAGGAAGGGACAGGTCGGGATCAGCCCCAGCATTTT.

This chain connects TRBV5-6 to TRBJ1-4, with D possibly being TRBD1 (5 bases). The CDR3 contains 15 residues. The V gene's germline CDR1 is SGHDT and CDR2 YYEEEE. The V end lost 2 bases, the J end lost 7 bases, and 15 bases lay between the germline ends. The CDR3 is CASSFTDKGSEKLFF. Written as DNA, the CDR3 is TGTGCCAGCAGCTTTACGGACAAGGGCAGTGAAAAACTGTTTTTT.